These 8 T cell receptor beta chains originate from one sample sequenced in a study of cytomegalovirus exposure and HLA in healthy donors. The method was immunoSEQ multiplex PCR; TCRdb's version includes in-frame clones alone and lacks a portion of them. The profile covers about 120,000 clones, with more than 70% appearing a single time and approximately 2.3% taken by the ten largest. Specimen: PBMCs. These receptors were collected from a woman aged 25 to 45 in good health and CMV-seronegative.

The rearrangement uses TRBV7-2 and TRBJ1-2; a weak D match, TRBD1 (6 bases). Between the trimmed V and J ends, which lost 6 bases and 8 bases, there was a span of 16 bases. CDR3 size: 13 residues. Germline V gene sequence: CDR1 SGHTA, CDR2 FQGNSA. CDR3 loop: CASRAPQGNGYTF. In nucleotides, the CDR3 is TGTGCCAGCAGGGCCCCCCAGGGGAACGGCTACACCTTC.

The chain employs TRBV11-2 and TRBJ1-4; D perhaps matches TRBD1 (6 bases). The V and J ends lost 5 bases and 5 bases respectively, with 21 bases between them. The CDR3 has 17 residues. The germline V gene encodes CDR1 SGHAT and CDR2 FQNNGV. The chain's CDR3 is CASSADSGRFLNEKLFF. The CDR3 nucleotides read TGTGCCAGCAGCGCGGACAGTGGGCGTTTTTTGAATGAAAAACTGTTTTTT.

The chain joins TRBV5-6 to TRBJ2-7, with D possibly TRBD1 on 6 matching bases. Germline values: CDR1 SGHDT, CDR2 YYEEEE. Trimming pared 3 bases from V and 12 bases from J, leaving 19 bases between. This CDR3 is built from 13 residues. In DNA, the CDR3 is TGTGCCAGCAGCTCCCGGACAGCTAGGAGCCTGTACTTC. It translates to CASSSRTARSLYF.

This chain links TRBV11-2 with TRBJ1-2; D is undetermined. The length of the CDR3 is 14 residues. V was cut by 3 bases and J by 2 bases, with 10 bases left in between. The V gene's germline CDR1 is SGHAT and CDR2 FQNNGV. The CDR3 reads CASSFTTGNYGYTF. The CDR3 DNA reads TGTGCCAGCAGCTTCACGACGGGAAACTATGGCTACACCTTC.

This clone has just a few counts. The chain carries TRBV30 and TRBJ1-2; D call uncertain. The germline V gene encodes CDR1 GTSNPN and CDR2 SVGIG (reference sequence). The V end lost 4 bases, the J end lost 0 bases, and 3 bases lay between the germline ends. There are 11 residues in the CDR3. The CDR3 region has the DNA TGTGCCTGGACGGCTAACTATGGCTACACCTTC. This encodes CAWTANYGYTF.

V and J are TRBV18 and TRBJ2-6; 12 nucleotides agree with TRBD1. This CDR3 is 18 amino acids long. The ends lost 4 bases at V and 2 bases at J; junction bases unmatched: 6. CDR1 is KGHSH, CDR2 LQKENI, per germline. This chain's CDR3 is CASSLLGQGAAGANVLTF. The CDR3, as DNA: TGTGCCAGCTCACTCTTGGGACAGGGGGCGGCTGGGGCCAACGTCCTGACTTTC.

The J gene is TRBJ2-1, the V gene TRBV19, with D possibly matching TRBD2 (6 bases). The germline V and J ends were trimmed by 6 bases and 8 bases, with 17 bases remaining between them. CDR3 length: 14 amino acids. Germline V gene sequence: CDR1 LNHDA, CDR2 SQIVND (reference sequence). The CDR3 bases are TGTGCCAGTAGCACCGGGACCTGGGAGGATGAGCAGTTCTTC. Translation: CASSTGTWEDEQFF.

The chain combines TRBV10-3 with TRBJ2-6; 9 bases align to TRBD1. Germline CDR1 ENHRY, CDR2 SYGVKD. CDR3 length: 17 residues. V was pared by 9 bases and J by 0 bases, with 9 bases of the junction left unmatched. The CDR3 spells CAITPGQGGSGANVLTF. In DNA form, the CDR3 reads TGTGCCATTACACCGGGACAGGGAGGCTCTGGGGCCAACGTCCTGACTTTC.